This note documents a single T cell receptor beta chain sequence. These data come from a study of OX40 agonist ivuxolimab in advanced cancers. Study information: Patients were dosed intravenously with ivuxolimab at 0.01 to 10 mg/kg every 2 weeks. Three partial responders included one hepatocellular carcinoma patient and two cutaneous melanoma patients.

Some clones are missing from TCRdb's copy, which holds only in-frame ones; the method was immunoSEQ multiplex PCR. The table records tens of thousands of clones, over 80% of them present only once. The source is an adult with an advanced solid tumor such as melanoma, head and neck, liver or kidney cancer. The sample here was CD4+ or CD8+ T cells sorted from blood, taken in a trial of the OX40 agonist ivuxolimab.

The CDR3 DNA reads TGTGCCAGCAGTGAGATCTCATATGGCTACACCTTC. Translated: CASSEISYGYTF. V usage is TRBV6-1 and J usage is TRBJ1-2; D is unresolved. Between the trimmed V and J ends, which lost 3 bases and 5 bases, there was a span of 7 bases. Germline-derived CDR1 and CDR2 are MNHNS and SASEGT. The CDR3 has 12 amino acids.